The T cell receptor (beta chain) described here comes from a study of T cell repertoires in cytomegalovirus infection (dated by TCRdb to about 2019). Regarding the complete study: Alongside well-studied HLA-B-restricted epitopes, the peptide stimulations were aimed at recently identified HLA-C-restricted CMV epitopes, whose presentation resists viral immunomodulation. Donor HLA type was relevant to the analysis, because carriage of CMV infection together with the matching HLA type was indicated by public TCR beta signatures. General findings and caveats noted by the study authors: In both this cohort and an independent cohort of some 370 donors, the cumulative frequency of public TCR beta family members distinguished carriers of CMV infection plus the relevant HLA type. The ex vivo response was dominated by HLA-C-restricted CMV-specific TCR beta clonotypes, and the single most frequent clonotype in two of eight donors was supplied by these HLA-C-restricted clonotypes.

The sequencer was an Illumina HiSeq 1500. TCRdb trimmed the raw reads at Q25, called clones with MiXCR and kept productive beta chains. Rows with one shared CDR3 protein collapse into an entry with the most common genes and DNA. This sample has around 570,000 distinct CDR3 sequences in its table, and about 40% of those were observed once. The ten biggest clones cover around 48% of the sample. This clonotype has only a few counts. Its binding antigen is unknown. Within one base of it there is no much larger clone, and no base qualities were kept. According to the study, the label for this sample's treatment or condition signals: in vitro stimulation with specific CMV peptide epitopes to enrich CMV-specific T cells. Looking up the germline V gene yields CDR1 KGHSH and CDR2 LQKENI. Trimming accounts for 8 bases at V and 1 base at J, while the number of junction bases matched to no gene is 10. The CDR3 runs 16 residues from the cysteine to the phenylalanine. Of the read, only the CDR3 DNA is kept; its 48 bases are in frame from base 1.

The sequence was obtained from a human donor in good health (CMV status not recorded). Some clones in this sample may be carry-over from other donors' samples. This sequence uses TRBV18 and TRBJ1-5, and 8 junctional nucleotides match TRBD1. Sequences were derived from cultured PBMCs, sampled from culture after CMV antigen stimulation. The CDR3 protein sequence reads: CASSPGQGGSNQPQHF. The DNA is TGTGCCAGCAGCCCCGGACAGGGTGGAAGCAATCAGCCCCAGCATTTT.